The clone carrying this TCR beta chain was observed at least ten times. The antigen remains unidentified. The read stops 3 residues short of the end of the CDR3; the missing end is completed from the germline J gene. Trimming cost V 9 bases and J 5 bases, with 13 bases left between them. There are 12 residues in the CDR3. The germline CDR1 and CDR2 sequences are KGHDR and SFDVKD. The record originates from a study of T cell clonality in common variable immunodeficiency. Study conclusions and caveats: Shared TCRbeta clones were fewer between CVID subjects than controls.

CVID and control samples used equivalent genomic DNA input. The method was immunoSEQ multiplex PCR; TCRdb's version includes in-frame clones alone and lacks a portion of them. The sample includes about 43,000 clones, none of them occurring once. The genes are TRBV24-1 and TRBJ2-7; D not resolved. Specimen: peripheral blood mononuclear cells. The sequence was collected from a person aged 18-70 years in good health. CDR3 protein: CATADDFDEQYF. CDR3 DNA, as far as it was read: TGTGCCACCGCCGATGACTTCGACGAG.